The clone carrying this TCR beta chain was counted a single time. The entry originates in a study of T cell responses to AZD1222 COVID-19 vaccine. TCRdb's table, derived via immunoSEQ multiplex PCR, lists solely in-frame clones and lacks some. The sample carries around 80,000 clones, approximately 91% recorded once. Germline-derived CDR1 and CDR2 are MDHEN and SYDVKM. The CDR3 extends over 13 amino acids. The germline V and J ends were trimmed by 9 bases and 4 bases, with 15 bases remaining between them. The chain is built from TRBV28 and TRBJ1-1; possibly TRBD1 for D (5 bases). The clonotype comes from an adult in good health. This specimen was peripheral blood, taken on day 0 of AZD1222 vaccination. The CDR3 nucleotides are TGTGCCAGTAGGAGGGGTAGGAGCACTGAAGCTTTCTTT. This sequence encodes CASRRGRSTEAFF.